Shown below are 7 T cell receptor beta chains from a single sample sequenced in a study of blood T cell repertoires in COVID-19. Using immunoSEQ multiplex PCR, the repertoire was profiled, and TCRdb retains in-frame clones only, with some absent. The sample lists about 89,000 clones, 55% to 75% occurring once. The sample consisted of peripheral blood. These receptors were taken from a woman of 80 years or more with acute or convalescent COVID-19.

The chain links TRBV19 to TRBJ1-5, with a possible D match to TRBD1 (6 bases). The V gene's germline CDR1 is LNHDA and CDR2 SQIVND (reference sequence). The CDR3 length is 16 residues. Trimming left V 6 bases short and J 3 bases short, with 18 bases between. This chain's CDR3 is CASRKTHRVANQPQHF. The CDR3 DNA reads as TGTGCCAGTAGAAAGACCCACAGGGTCGCCAATCAGCCCCAGCATTTT.

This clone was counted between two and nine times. The CDR3 loop reads CASSQVQGQFEAFF. CDR3 bases: TGCGCCAGCAGCCAAGTCCAGGGACAGTTTGAAGCTTTCTTT. This chain connects TRBV4-3 to TRBJ1-1, with 7 bases that match TRBD1. Germline-derived CDR1 and CDR2 are LGHNA and YSLEER. This CDR3 contains 14 residues. V trimming: 1 base; J trimming: 7 bases; junction bases outside the gene matches: 6.

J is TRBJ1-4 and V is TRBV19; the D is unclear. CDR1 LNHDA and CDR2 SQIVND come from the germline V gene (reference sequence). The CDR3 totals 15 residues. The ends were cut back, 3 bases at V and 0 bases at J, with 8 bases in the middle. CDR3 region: CASSIREATNEKLFF. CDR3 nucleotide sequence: TGTGCCAGTAGTATCCGGGAAGCAACTAATGAAAAACTGTTTTTT.

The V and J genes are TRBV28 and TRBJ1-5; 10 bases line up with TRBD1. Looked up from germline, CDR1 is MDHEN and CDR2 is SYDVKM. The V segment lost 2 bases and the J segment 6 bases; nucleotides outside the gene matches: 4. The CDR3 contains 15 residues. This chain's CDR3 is CASSLEDRGFQPQHF. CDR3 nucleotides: TGTGCCAGCAGTTTAGAGGACAGGGGGTTTCAGCCCCAGCATTTT.

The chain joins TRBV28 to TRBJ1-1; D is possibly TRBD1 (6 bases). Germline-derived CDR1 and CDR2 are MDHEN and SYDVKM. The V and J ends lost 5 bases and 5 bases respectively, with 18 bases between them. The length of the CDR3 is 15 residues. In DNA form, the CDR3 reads TGTGCCAGCAGTACGAACGCAGGGGTAGGAACTGAAGCTTTCTTT. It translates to CASSTNAGVGTEAFF.

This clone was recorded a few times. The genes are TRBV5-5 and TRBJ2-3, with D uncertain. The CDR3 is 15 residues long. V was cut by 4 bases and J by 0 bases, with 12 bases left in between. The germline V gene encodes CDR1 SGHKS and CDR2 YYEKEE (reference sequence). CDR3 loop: CASSARVSSTDTQYF. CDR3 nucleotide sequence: TGTGCCAGCAGCGCCCGGGTCTCTAGCACAGATACGCAGTATTTT.

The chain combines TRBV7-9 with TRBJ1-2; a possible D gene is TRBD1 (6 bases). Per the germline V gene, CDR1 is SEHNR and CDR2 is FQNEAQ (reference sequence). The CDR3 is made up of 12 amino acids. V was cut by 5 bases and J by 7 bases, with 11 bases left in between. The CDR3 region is CASSPGTSGYTF. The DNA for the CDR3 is TGTGCCAGCAGCCCCGGGACAAGTGGCTACACCTTC. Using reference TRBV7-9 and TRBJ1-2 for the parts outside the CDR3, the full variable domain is DTGVSQNPRHKITKRGQNVTFRCDPISEHNRLYWYRQTLGQGPEFLTYFQNEAQLEKSRLLSDRFSAERPKGSFSTLEIQRTEQGDSAMYLCASSPGTSGYTFGSGTRLTVV.